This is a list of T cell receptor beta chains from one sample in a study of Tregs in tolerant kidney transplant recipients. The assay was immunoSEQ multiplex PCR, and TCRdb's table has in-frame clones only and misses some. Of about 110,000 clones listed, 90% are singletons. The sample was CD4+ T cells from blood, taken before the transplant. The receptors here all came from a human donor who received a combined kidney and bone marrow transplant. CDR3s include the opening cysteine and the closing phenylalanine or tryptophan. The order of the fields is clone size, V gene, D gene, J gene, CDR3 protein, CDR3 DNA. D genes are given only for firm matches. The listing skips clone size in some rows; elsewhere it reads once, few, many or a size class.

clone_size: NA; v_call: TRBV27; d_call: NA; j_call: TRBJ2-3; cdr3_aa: CASSPSLVGLKADTQYF; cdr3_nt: TGTGCCAGCAGTCCATCCCTAGTGGGTCTCAAAGCAGATACGCAGTATTTT
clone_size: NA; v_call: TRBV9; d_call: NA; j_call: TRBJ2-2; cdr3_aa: CASSVGGGTGLTGELFF; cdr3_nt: TGTGCCAGCAGCGTAGGAGGGGGTACAGGTCTAACCGGGGAGCTGTTTTTT
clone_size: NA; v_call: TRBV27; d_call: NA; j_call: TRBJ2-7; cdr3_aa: CASSLIPGGVYEQYF; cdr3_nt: TGTGCCAGCAGTTTAATCCCCGGGGGAGTTTACGAGCAGTACTTC
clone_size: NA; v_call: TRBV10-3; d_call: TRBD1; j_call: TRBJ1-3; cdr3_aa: CAIRGTASSGNTIYF; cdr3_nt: TGTGCCATCAGGGGGACAGCGAGCTCTGGAAACACCATATATTTT
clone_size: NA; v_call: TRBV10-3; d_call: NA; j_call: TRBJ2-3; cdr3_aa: CAISAGGAGKDTQYF; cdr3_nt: TGTGCCATCAGTGCTGGGGGGGCGGGCAAAGATACGCAGTATTTT
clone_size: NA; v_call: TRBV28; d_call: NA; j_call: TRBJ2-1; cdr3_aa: CASNEVRYNEQFF; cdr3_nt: TGTGCCAGCAATGAGGTGCGGTACAATGAGCAGTTCTTC
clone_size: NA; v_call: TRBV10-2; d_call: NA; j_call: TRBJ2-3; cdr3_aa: CASSKITGRDTQYF; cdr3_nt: TGCGCCAGCAGTAAAATCACAGGCCGTGATACGCAGTATTTT
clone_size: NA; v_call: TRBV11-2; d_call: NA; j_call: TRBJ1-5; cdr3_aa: CASSLAGLARPQHF; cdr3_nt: TGTGCCAGCAGCTTAGCCGGACTGGCAAGGCCCCAGCATTTT
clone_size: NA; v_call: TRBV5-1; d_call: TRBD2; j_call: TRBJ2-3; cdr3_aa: CASSSRTSGRTDTQYF; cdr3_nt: TGCGCCAGCAGCTCTCGGACTAGCGGGCGCACAGATACGCAGTATTTT
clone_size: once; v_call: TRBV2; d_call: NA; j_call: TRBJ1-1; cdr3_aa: CASKLLRNRENTEAFF; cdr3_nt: TGTGCCAGCAAACTCTTGCGCAACAGGGAGAACACTGAAGCTTTCTTT
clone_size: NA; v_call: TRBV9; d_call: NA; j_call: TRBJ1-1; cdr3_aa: CASSVDVDTEAFF; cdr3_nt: TGTGCCAGCAGCGTAGACGTAGACACTGAAGCTTTCTTT
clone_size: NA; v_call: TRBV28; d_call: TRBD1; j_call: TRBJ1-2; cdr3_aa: CASSLPTSPQGAEGYTF; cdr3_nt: TGTGCCAGCAGTTTACCCACCTCTCCGCAGGGGGCAGAAGGCTACACCTTC
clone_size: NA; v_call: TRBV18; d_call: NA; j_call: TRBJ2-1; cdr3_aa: CASSPRKGPTGEQFF; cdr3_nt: TGTGCCAGCTCACCAAGAAAAGGCCCGACAGGTGAGCAGTTCTTC
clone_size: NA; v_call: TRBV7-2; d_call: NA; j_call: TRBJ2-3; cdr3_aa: CASSLGGTDTQYF; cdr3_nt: TGTGCCAGCAGCTTGGGAGGCACAGATACGCAGTATTTT
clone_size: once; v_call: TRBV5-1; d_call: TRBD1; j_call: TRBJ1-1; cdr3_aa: CASSSTGFFTEAFF; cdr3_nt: TGCGCCAGCAGTTCGACAGGGTTTTTCACTGAAGCTTTCTTT
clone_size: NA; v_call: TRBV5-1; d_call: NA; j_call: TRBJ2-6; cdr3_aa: CASSLAGPGANVLTF; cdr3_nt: TGCGCCAGCAGCTTGGCCGGTCCTGGGGCCAACGTCCTGACTTTC
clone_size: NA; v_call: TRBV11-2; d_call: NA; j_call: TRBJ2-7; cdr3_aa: CASRTTVGSSYEQYF; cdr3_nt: TGTGCCAGCAGGACCACCGTAGGGAGCTCCTACGAGCAGTACTTC
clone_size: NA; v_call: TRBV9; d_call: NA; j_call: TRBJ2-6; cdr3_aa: CASSVGGAGANVLTF; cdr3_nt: TGTGCCAGCAGCGTAGGGGGGGCTGGGGCCAACGTCCTGACTTTC
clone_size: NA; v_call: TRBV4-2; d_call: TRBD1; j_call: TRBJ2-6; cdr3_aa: CASSLQQGTGANVLTF; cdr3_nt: TGTGCCAGCAGCCTTCAACAGGGGACTGGGGCCAACGTCCTGACTTTC
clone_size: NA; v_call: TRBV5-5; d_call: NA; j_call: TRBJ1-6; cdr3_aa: CASSLGQGENSPLHF; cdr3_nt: TGTGCCAGCAGCTTAGGGCAGGGTGAGAATTCACCCCTCCACTTT
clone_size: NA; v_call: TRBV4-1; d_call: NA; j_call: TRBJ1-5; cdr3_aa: CASSQDLRQETSTQHF; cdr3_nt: TGCGCCAGCAGCCAAGATCTTCGACAGGAGACGTCGACCCAGCATTTT
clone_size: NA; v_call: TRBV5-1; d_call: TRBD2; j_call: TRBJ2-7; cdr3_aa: CASSLEYSRTSGYEQYF; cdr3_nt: TGCGCCAGCAGCTTGGAGTATTCCCGGACTAGCGGCTACGAGCAGTACTTC
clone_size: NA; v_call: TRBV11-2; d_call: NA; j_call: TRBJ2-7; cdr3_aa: CASSSRVAYEQYF; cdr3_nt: TGTGCCAGCAGCTCACGGGTCGCCTACGAGCAGTACTTC
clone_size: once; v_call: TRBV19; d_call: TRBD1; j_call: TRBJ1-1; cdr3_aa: CASRGQGDTEAFF; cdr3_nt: TGTGCCAGCAGGGGACAGGGGGACACTGAAGCTTTCTTT
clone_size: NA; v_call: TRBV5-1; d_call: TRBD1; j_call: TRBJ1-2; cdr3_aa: CASSFTGDYGYTF; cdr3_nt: TGCGCCAGCAGCTTTACAGGGGACTATGGCTACACCTTC
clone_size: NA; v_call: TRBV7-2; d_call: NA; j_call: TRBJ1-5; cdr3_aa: CASSLGVGTGGNQPQHF; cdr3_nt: TGTGCCAGCAGCTTAGGGGTGGGTACGGGGGGAAATCAGCCCCAGCATTTT
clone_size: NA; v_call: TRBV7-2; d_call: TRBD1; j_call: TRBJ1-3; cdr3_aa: CASSPRQGPFGNTIYF; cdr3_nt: TGTGCCAGCAGCCCCCGACAGGGACCCTTTGGAAACACCATATATTTT
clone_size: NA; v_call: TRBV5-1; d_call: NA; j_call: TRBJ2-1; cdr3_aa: CASSWRGPNNEQFF; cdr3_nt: TGCGCCAGCAGCTGGAGGGGGCCAAACAATGAGCAGTTCTTC
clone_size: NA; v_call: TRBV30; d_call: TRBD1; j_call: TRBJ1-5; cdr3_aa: CAWGAGQGASGQPQHF; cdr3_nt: TGTGCCTGGGGAGCGGGACAGGGGGCTTCGGGTCAGCCCCAGCATTTT
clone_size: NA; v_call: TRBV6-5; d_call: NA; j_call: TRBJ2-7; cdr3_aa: CASSEGAHYNEQYF; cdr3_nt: TGTGCCAGCAGTGAAGGGGCCCACTACAACGAGCAGTACTTC
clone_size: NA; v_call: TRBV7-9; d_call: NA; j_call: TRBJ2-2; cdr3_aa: CASSPQGGELFF; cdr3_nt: TGTGCCAGCAGCCCACAGGGCGGGGAGCTGTTTTTT
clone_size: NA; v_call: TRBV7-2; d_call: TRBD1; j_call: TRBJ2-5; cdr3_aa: CASSRAGTGETQYF; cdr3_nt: TGTGCCAGCAGCCGAGCCGGGACAGGGGAGACCCAGTACTTC
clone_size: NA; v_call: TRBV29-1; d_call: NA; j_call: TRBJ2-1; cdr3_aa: CSSGGGSSYNEQFF; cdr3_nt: TGCAGCTCTGGGGGCGGGAGCTCCTACAATGAGCAGTTCTTC
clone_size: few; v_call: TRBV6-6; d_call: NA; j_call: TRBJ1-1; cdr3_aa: CASSAYQGENTEAFF; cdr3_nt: TGTGCCAGCAGTGCATACCAAGGGGAGAACACTGAAGCTTTCTTT
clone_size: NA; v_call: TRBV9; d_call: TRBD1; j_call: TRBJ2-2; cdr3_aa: CASSGQGARELFF; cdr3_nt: TGTGCCAGCAGCGGACAGGGGGCGAGGGAGCTGTTTTTT
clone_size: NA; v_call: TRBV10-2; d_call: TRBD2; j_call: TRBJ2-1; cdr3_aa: CASRTSGGANEQFF; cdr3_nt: TGCGCCAGCAGGACTAGCGGGGGGGCCAATGAGCAGTTCTTC
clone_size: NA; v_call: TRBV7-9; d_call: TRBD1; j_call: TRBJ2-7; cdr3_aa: CASSAGQGDYEQYF; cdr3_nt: TGTGCCAGCAGTGCGGGACAGGGGGACTACGAGCAGTACTTC
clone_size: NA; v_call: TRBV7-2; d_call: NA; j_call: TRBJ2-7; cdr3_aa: CASSLRLETGITHEQYF; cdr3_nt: TGTGCCAGCAGCTTGCGACTAGAGACAGGGATTACCCACGAGCAGTACTTC
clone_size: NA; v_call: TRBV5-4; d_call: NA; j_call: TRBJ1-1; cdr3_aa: CASTQGPRGLGTEAFF; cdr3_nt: TGTGCCAGCACCCAGGGTCCGCGGGGGCTTGGTACTGAAGCTTTCTTT
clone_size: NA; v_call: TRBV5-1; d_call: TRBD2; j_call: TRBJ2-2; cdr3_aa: CASVRVAGNTGELFF; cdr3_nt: TGCGCCTCGGTTCGTGTAGCGGGGAACACCGGGGAGCTGTTTTTT
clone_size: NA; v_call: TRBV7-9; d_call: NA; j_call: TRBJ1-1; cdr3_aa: CASSLAQGPSRTEAFF; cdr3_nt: TGTGCCAGCAGCTTAGCTCAGGGCCCCTCTAGGACTGAAGCTTTCTTT
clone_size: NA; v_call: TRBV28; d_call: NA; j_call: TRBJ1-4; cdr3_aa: CASSPPSGVVEKLFF; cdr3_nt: TGTGCCAGCAGTCCTCCCAGCGGGGTGGTTGAAAAACTGTTTTTT
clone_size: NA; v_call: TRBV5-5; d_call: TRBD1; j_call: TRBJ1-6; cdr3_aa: CASSLQQGYNSPLHF; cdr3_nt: TGTGCCAGCAGCTTGCAACAGGGGTATAATTCACCCCTCCACTTT
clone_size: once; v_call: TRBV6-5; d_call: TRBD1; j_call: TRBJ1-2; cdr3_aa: CASGTGGIGGYTF; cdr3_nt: TGTGCCAGCGGGACAGGGGGCATAGGTGGCTACACCTTC
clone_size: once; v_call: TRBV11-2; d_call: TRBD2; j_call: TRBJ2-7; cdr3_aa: CASSSQTGGAGYEQYF; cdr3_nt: TGTGCCAGCAGCTCACAGACCGGGGGGGCAGGGTACGAGCAGTACTTC
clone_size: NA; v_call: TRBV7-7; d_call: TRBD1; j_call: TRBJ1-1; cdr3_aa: CASSVEGARVNTEAFF; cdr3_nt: TGTGCCAGCAGCGTTGAGGGGGCGCGGGTTAACACTGAAGCTTTCTTT
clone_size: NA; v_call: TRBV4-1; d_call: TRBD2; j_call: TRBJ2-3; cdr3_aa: CASSQEPSGVTDTQYF; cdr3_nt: TGCGCCAGCAGCCAAGAGCCAAGCGGGGTCACAGATACGCAGTATTTT
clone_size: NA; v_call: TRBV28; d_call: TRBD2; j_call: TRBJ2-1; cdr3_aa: CASSGAGGGYNEQFF; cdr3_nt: TGTGCCAGCAGCGGCGCGGGAGGGGGATACAATGAGCAGTTCTTC
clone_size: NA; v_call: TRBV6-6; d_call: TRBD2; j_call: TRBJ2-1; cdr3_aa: CASSPSSGRALNEQFF; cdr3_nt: TGTGCCAGCAGTCCCTCTAGCGGGAGGGCCCTCAATGAGCAGTTCTTC
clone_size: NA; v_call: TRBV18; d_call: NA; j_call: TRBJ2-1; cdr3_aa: CASSPRGGNNEQFF; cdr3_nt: TGTGCCAGCTCACCAAGAGGAGGGAACAATGAGCAGTTCTTC
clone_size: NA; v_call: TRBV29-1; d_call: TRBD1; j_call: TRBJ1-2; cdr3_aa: CSGGQTLYGYTF; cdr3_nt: TGCAGCGGGGGACAGACACTCTATGGCTACACCTTC
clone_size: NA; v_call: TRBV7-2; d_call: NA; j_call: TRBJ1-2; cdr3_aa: CASSLEDSRGYTF; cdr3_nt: TGTGCCAGCAGCTTAGAGGACAGTAGGGGCTACACCTTC
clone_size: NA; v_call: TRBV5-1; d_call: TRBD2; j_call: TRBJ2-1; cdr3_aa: CASSFGGGADKNEQFF; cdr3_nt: TGCGCCAGCAGCTTCGGCGGGGGGGCGGACAAGAATGAGCAGTTCTTC
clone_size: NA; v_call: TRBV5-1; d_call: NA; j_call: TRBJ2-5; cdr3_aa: CASSLGADQQETQYF; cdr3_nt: TGCGCCAGCAGCTTGGGGGCAGATCAGCAAGAGACCCAGTACTTC